This TCR beta chain was recovered during a study of T-cell memory formation after mild COVID-19. This clonotype was seen a handful of times. TCRdb re-analysed the 5' RACE reads in MiXCR, keeping a single row per CDR3 protein. Among 100,000 to 150,000 distinct CDR3 sequences listed, over 15% were seen once. Trimming removed 4 bases at V and 4 bases at J, with 8 bases between. The CDR3 loop spans 12 amino acids. The germline gives CDR1 DFQATT, CDR2 SNEGSKA (reference sequence). The sequence was collected from a man between 18 and 35 years old who had mild COVID-19 (a few samples of this study predate the infection). Cell type and time point are not known. The sample taken for sequencing was PBMCs or a T cell subset sorted from them (not recorded which). The chain couples TRBV20-1 to TRBJ1-5, with D perhaps TRBD1 (6 bases). The CDR3 sequence: CSATGENQPQHF. The CDR3 DNA sequence: TGCAGTGCTACAGGGGAAAATCAGCCCCAGCATTTT.